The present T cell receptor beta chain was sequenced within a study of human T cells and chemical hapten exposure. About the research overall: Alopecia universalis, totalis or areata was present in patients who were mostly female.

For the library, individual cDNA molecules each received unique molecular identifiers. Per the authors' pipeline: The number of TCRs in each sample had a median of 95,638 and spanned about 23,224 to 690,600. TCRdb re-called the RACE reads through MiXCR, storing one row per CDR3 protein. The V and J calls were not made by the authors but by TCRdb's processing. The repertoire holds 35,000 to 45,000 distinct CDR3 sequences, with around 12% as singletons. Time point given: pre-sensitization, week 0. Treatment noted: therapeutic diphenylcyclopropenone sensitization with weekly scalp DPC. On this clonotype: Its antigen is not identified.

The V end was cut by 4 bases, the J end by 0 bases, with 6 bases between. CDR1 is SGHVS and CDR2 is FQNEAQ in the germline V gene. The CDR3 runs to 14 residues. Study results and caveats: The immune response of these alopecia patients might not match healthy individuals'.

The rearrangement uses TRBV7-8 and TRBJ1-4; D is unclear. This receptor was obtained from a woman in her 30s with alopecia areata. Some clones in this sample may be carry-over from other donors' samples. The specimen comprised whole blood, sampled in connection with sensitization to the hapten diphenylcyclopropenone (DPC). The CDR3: CASSSRATNEKLFF. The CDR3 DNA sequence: TGTGCCAGCAGCTCCCGTGCAACTAATGAAAAACTGTTTTTT.